The 19 T cell receptor beta chains below come from one sample, sequenced in a study of monozygotic twins with inflammatory bowel disease. TCRdb reprocessed the 5' RACE reads and reports one entry per CDR3 protein, with no DNA. The listing records 110,000 or so distinct CDR3 sequences. The sequenced material came from blood. These receptors were obtained from a human donor with ulcerative colitis or Crohn's disease, or a healthy co-twin of an affected twin (not recorded which).

The chain joins TRBV6-1 to TRBJ2-5; the TRBD1 assignment by TCRdb is unverifiable without DNA. CDR1 MNHNS and CDR2 SASEGT come from the germline V gene. This CDR3 comprises 17 residues. CDR3 sequence: CASSLQGSQAYQETQYF.

The gene calls are TRBV7-8 and TRBJ2-7. Looked up from germline, CDR1 is SGHVS and CDR2 is FQNEAQ. There are 14 residues in the CDR3. Here the CDR3 reads CASSLSSILNEQYF.

The CDR3 sequence: CASSPLGRYYEQYF. The chain employs TRBV6-1 and TRBJ2-7; with no DNA, the TCRdb D assignment of TRBD1 cannot be verified. Germline-derived CDR1 and CDR2 are MNHNS and SASEGT. The CDR3 sequence is 14 residues long.

J is TRBJ1-4 and V is TRBV27; no DNA is available, so the TRBD1 call from TCRdb remains unchecked. The length of the CDR3 is 15 residues. Germline V gene sequence: CDR1 MNHEY, CDR2 SMNVEV (reference sequence). This chain's CDR3 is CASSFGQAPNEKLFF.

The J gene is TRBJ1-1, the V gene TRBV7-9. Germline V gene sequence: CDR1 SEHNR, CDR2 FQNEAQ (reference sequence). The CDR3 totals 14 residues. The CDR3 loop reads CASSLVQVNTEAFF.

The chain has TRBV9 and TRBJ2-1; TCRdb reports TRBD2, a call that lacks DNA to check it against. The CDR3 is made up of 15 amino acids. The germline V gene has CDR1 SGDLS and CDR2 YYNGEE. The CDR3 loop is CASSPREGTYNEQFF.

The chain recombines TRBV28 with TRBJ1-1. The CDR3 runs 12 residues. CDR1 and CDR2 (germline): MDHEN, SYDVKM. This chain's CDR3 is CASSFAGTEAFF.

The chain links TRBV9 to TRBJ2-1; the D gene TCRdb calls, TRBD2, cannot be checked with no DNA. This CDR3 comprises 15 residues. Germline CDR1 is SGDLS and CDR2 is YYNGEE. CDR3: CASSITASDYNEQFF. The variable domain in full, with the rest retrieved from reference TRBV9 and TRBJ2-1, is DSGVTQTPKHLITATGQRVTLRCSPRSGDLSVYWYQQSLDQGLQFLIQYYNGEERAKGNILERFSAQQFPDLHSELNLSSLELGDSALYFCASSITASDYNEQFFGPGTRLTVL.

This sequence joins TRBV12-3 or TRBV12-4 and TRBJ2-5; lacking DNA, the TRBD1 call made by TCRdb goes unchecked. CDR3 length equals 20 residues. This CDR3 reads CASSLARSGFPDSSQETQYF.

The J gene is TRBJ2-1, the V gene TRBV19; TCRdb proposes TRBD2, but this gene call is untestable without DNA. Germline loops: CDR1 LNHDA, CDR2 SQIVND (reference sequence). There are 16 residues in the CDR3. CDR3 amino acids: CASSFLGTSGREGQFF. Based on the CDR3 plus reference TRBV19 and TRBJ2-1, the full variable domain is DGGITQSPKYLFRKEGQNVTLSCEQNLNHDAMYWYRQDPGQGLRLIYYSQIVNDFQKGDIAEGYSVSREKKESFPLTVTSAQKNPTAFYLCASSFLGTSGREGQFFGPGTRLTVL.

This chain links TRBV6-5 with TRBJ2-5; TCRdb reports TRBD2, a call that lacks DNA to check it against. The CDR3 length is 13 residues. From germline, CDR1 is MNHEY and CDR2 SVGAGI. CDR3 sequence reads: CASCSGAGGTQYF.

The V gene is TRBV5-1, the J gene TRBJ1-2; the D call of TRBD1 rests on TCRdb alone, since no DNA is present to check it. CDR3 length: 14 residues. The germline CDR1 and CDR2 sequences are SGHRS and YFSETQ. CDR3 sequence: CASSLGRGHYGYTF.

J is TRBJ1-4 and V is TRBV27. Germline loops: CDR1 MNHEY, CDR2 SMNVEV (reference sequence). The CDR3 extends over 16 amino acids. The CDR3 spells CASSPESWATNEKLFF.

The V and J genes are TRBV5-1 and TRBJ2-7; TCRdb indicates TRBD1, and absent DNA this call remains unverified. Germline lookup yields CDR1 SGHRS and CDR2 YFSETQ. The CDR3 spans 14 residues. CDR3 loop: CASNPGTPSYEQYF.

The rearrangement joins TRBV2 to TRBJ2-2. Germline assignment: CDR1 SNHLY and CDR2 FYNNEI. The CDR3 sequence is 14 residues long. The CDR3 loop reads CASNRLYFNRELFF.

The chain recombines TRBV5-1 with TRBJ2-3. The germline V gene encodes CDR1 SGHRS and CDR2 YFSETQ. The length of the CDR3 is 16 residues. The chain's CDR3 is CASSLVGRSSTDTQYF.

The gene calls are TRBV6-6 and TRBJ1-5; TCRdb picks TRBD1, but there is no DNA to check that call. The CDR3 spans 12 residues. Looked up from germline, CDR1 is MNHNY and CDR2 is SVGAGI (reference sequence). Here the CDR3 reads CASRQGSQPQHF.

The chain has TRBV4-1 and TRBJ2-5; TCRdb's assignment of TRBD1 cannot be checked, as there is no DNA. The CDR3 loop spans 16 amino acids. Looked up from germline, CDR1 is MGHRA and CDR2 is YSYEKL. CDR3 sequence: CASSLGMTGGEETQYF.

J is TRBJ2-1 and V is TRBV5-1; without DNA, the TCRdb call of TRBD2 cannot be checked. Germline-derived CDR1 and CDR2 are SGHRS and YFSETQ. This CDR3 has 18 residues. CDR3 loop: CASSSGLAGALTYNEQFF. Together with reference TRBV5-1 and TRBJ2-1, the CDR3 gives the full variable domain: KAGVTQTPRYLIKTRGQQVTLSCSPISGHRSVSWYQQTPGQGLQFLFEYFSETQRNKGNFPGRFSGRQFSNSRSEMNVSTLELGDSALYLCASSSGLAGALTYNEQFFGPGTRLTVL.